These 27 T cell receptor beta chains were all obtained from the same sample, sequenced in a study of T cells in tuberculosis. Clones were read by immunoSEQ multiplex PCR, and TCRdb kept only the in-frame ones, dropping some. This sample has about 23,000 clones, with almost 97% found just once. Material: PBMCs. The receptor set was obtained from a donor aged 10-29 years with latent tuberculosis or without tuberculosis infection.

The chain combines TRBV7-2 with TRBJ2-1, with 11 bases fitting TRBD2. This CDR3 is built from 18 residues. Unmatched junction bases numbered 9, after V lost 5 bases and J lost 0 bases. Germline V gene lookup returns CDR1 SGHTA and CDR2 FQGNSA. For the CDR3, the DNA is TGTGCCAGCAGCCCCCGACTAGCGGGGATGAGCTCCTACAATGAGCAGTTCTTC. Its translation: CASSPRLAGMSSYNEQFF.

The chain has TRBV14 and TRBJ1-5, with 9 bases that match TRBD1. With V trimmed by 4 bases and J by 4 bases, 2 bases remained unmatched. This CDR3 comprises 14 residues. The germline V gene has CDR1 SGHDN and CDR2 FVKESK. In nucleotides, the CDR3 is TGTGCCAGCAGCCCCGGACAGGGGAATCAGCCCCAGCATTTT. Translation gives CASSPGQGNQPQHF. Complete variable domain (other parts from reference TRBV14 and TRBJ1-5): EAGVTQFPSHSVIEKGQTVTLRCDPISGHDNLYWYRRVMGKEIKFLLHFVKESKQDESGMPNNRFLAERTGGTYSTLKVQPAELEDSGVYFCASSPGQGNQPQHFGDGTRLSIL.

The chain recombines TRBV30 with TRBJ2-2, with D perhaps TRBD2 (5 bases). The germline V gene encodes CDR1 GTSNPN and CDR2 SVGIG (reference sequence). The CDR3 is 13 amino acids. Between the trimmed V and J ends, which lost 4 bases and 6 bases, there was a span of 12 bases. The DNA for the CDR3 is TGTGCCTGGAAAGACTTCGGGGCCGGGGAGCTGTTTTTT. Amino acids: CAWKDFGAGELFF.

This clone was counted once. V usage is TRBV14 and J usage is TRBJ2-7; unclear D gene. CDR1 and CDR2 from the germline V gene are SGHDN and FVKESK. This CDR3 has 20 residues. V was cut by 1 base and J by 1 base, with 26 bases left in between. The CDR3 nucleotides are TGTGCCAGCAGCCAAGGCCCTGGTTCTAGTGGTGGTTATGGGTCCTACGAGCAGTACTTC. This gives the protein CASSQGPGSSGGYGSYEQYF.

The chain uses TRBV9 and TRBJ2-5, with 7 bases lining up with TRBD1. The CDR3 covers 15 residues. Trimming removed 3 bases from V and 1 base from J; junction bases left unmatched: 6. Looked up from germline, CDR1 is SGDLS and CDR2 is YYNGEE. In DNA, the CDR3 is TGTGCCAGCAGCGCCTCCCCAGGGGGCCAAGAGACCCAGTACTTC. Translated, it gives CASSASPGGQETQYF.

The CDR3 is CASSYSTGEDQPQHF. CDR3 nucleotide sequence: TGTGCCAGCAGTTACAGCACAGGGGAGGATCAGCCCCAGCATTTT. The chain joins TRBV6-5 to TRBJ1-5; 7 nucleotides line up with TRBD1. The germline V gene has CDR1 MNHEY and CDR2 SVGAGI. Trimming removed 2 bases from V and 5 bases from J; junction bases left unmatched: 6. There are 15 residues in the CDR3.

The chain is built from TRBV18 and TRBJ2-1; 8 bases align to TRBD2. With 2 bases clipped from V and 7 bases from J, the junction kept 4 bases outside the gene matches. This CDR3 is 14 amino acids long. Germline CDR1 is KGHSH and CDR2 is LQKENI. CDR3 in amino acids: CASSPTGGRNEQFF. CDR3 in DNA: TGTGCCAGCTCACCAACGGGAGGGAGGAATGAGCAGTTCTTC.

The chain carries TRBV4-1 and TRBJ2-5, with TRBD2 matching 12 bases. With 6 bases clipped from V and 6 bases from J, the junction kept 11 bases outside the gene matches. CDR1 MGHRA and CDR2 YSYEKL come from the germline V gene. The CDR3 extends over 16 amino acids. The CDR3 DNA is TGCGCCAGCAGTCTAGCGGGGGGGCTCGTGGTGAAGACCCAGTACTTC. It specifies CASSLAGGLVVKTQYF.

The genes are TRBV12-5 and TRBJ2-1; the match to TRBD2 covers 8 bases. Germline CDR1 and CDR2: LGHNT and FRNRAP. V dropped 3 bases and J dropped 6; count of bases not matched to a gene: 4. There are 14 residues in the CDR3. The chain's CDR3 is CASGFGLAGNEQFF. DNA of the CDR3: TGTGCTAGTGGTTTTGGGCTAGCGGGCAATGAGCAGTTCTTC.

The V and J genes are TRBV5-1 and TRBJ2-1; 10 bases map to TRBD2. The CDR3 runs 15 residues. V was clipped by 3 bases and J by 4 bases; unmatched bases: 4. Germline V gene data show CDR1 as SGHRS and CDR2 as YFSETQ. CDR3 DNA sequence: TGCGCCAGCAGCTACCTAGCGGGAGAGTACAATGAGCAGTTCTTC. Translated: CASSYLAGEYNEQFF.

CDR3 nucleotides: TGCGCCAGCAGCCAAGGACCTAGTCGAGTTTCCGGGGAGCTGTTTTTT. Translated, it gives CASSQGPSRVSGELFF. The chain links TRBV4-1 to TRBJ2-2; no reliable D call. CDR3 length: 16 amino acids. V was clipped by 1 base and J by 6 bases, with 15 bases between them. Germline V gives CDR1 MGHRA, CDR2 YSYEKL.

This chain uses TRBV6-5 with TRBJ2-1; D gene unclear. The CDR3 totals 16 residues. Germline V gives CDR1 MNHEY, CDR2 SVGAGI. The V gene lost 0 bases and the J gene lost 9 bases, with 18 bases spanning the gap. Written as DNA, the CDR3 is TGTGCCAGCAGTTACTCGACGTGGCGCGGAGACTTTGAGCAGTTCTTC. It codes for CASSYSTWRGDFEQFF.

The chain combines TRBV7-8 with TRBJ1-1; D is possibly TRBD1 (5 bases). Germline CDR1 SGHVS, CDR2 FQNEAQ. The V and J ends lost 1 base and 0 bases respectively, with 12 bases between them. This CDR3 contains 16 residues. The CDR3 DNA follows: TGTGCCAGCAGCTTAGGTCCTCAGGGCCTGAACACTGAAGCTTTCTTT. Its translation: CASSLGPQGLNTEAFF.

The rearrangement links TRBV28 to TRBJ2-5, with D possibly being TRBD2 (7 bases). The V gene lost 7 bases and the J gene lost 2 bases, with 14 bases spanning the gap. CDR3 length equals 14 residues. The germline V gene has CDR1 MDHEN and CDR2 SYDVKM. Written as DNA, the CDR3 is TGTGCCAGCATGGGGGGGGCAGGGCAAGAGACCCAGTACTTC. It yields the protein CASMGGAGQETQYF.

The chain recombines TRBV6-6 with TRBJ1-1; possible D gene TRBD1, 6 bases. The CDR3 sequence is 13 residues long. Germline lookup yields CDR1 MNHNY and CDR2 SVGAGI (reference sequence). Trimming removed 6 bases from V and 0 bases from J, with 8 bases in between. This chain's CDR3 is CASSRGVNTEAFF. The CDR3 nucleotides read TGTGCCAGCAGCAGGGGAGTGAACACTGAAGCTTTCTTT.

This clone was seen a handful of times. V is TRBV5-1 and J is TRBJ1-2; tentative D call: TRBD1 (5 bases). V dropped 2 bases and J dropped 5 bases, with 10 bases sitting between them. From germline, CDR1 is SGHRS and CDR2 YFSETQ. This CDR3 has 13 residues. The CDR3 is CASSFGAAYGYTF. CDR3 sequence (DNA): TGCGCCAGCAGCTTTGGGGCAGCGTATGGCTACACCTTC.

The J gene is TRBJ2-3, the V gene TRBV7-8, with 9 bases matching TRBD2. This CDR3 is built from 15 residues. Germline V gene lookup returns CDR1 SGHVS and CDR2 FQNEAQ. With V trimmed by 3 bases and J by 2 bases, 3 bases remained unmatched. In DNA form, the CDR3 reads TGTGCCAGCAGCTTCACTAGCGGGCTCACAGATACGCAGTATTTT. Amino acid sequence: CASSFTSGLTDTQYF.

The chain uses TRBV4-1 and TRBJ1-6; D gene uncertain. V gave up 0 bases and J gave up 0 bases, with 12 bases separating them. The length of the CDR3 is 18 residues. Looked up from germline, CDR1 is MGHRA and CDR2 is YSYEKL. CDR3 sequence (DNA): TGCGCCAGCAGCCAAGAAGGCGAGGCCAGCTCCTATAATTCACCCCTCCACTTT. Amino acids: CASSQEGEASSYNSPLHF.

The chain uses TRBV18 and TRBJ1-2, with TRBD1 matching over 7 bases. V was pared by 5 bases and J by 6 bases, with 9 bases of the junction left unmatched. CDR3 length equals 14 residues. Germline V gene data show CDR1 as KGHSH and CDR2 as LQKENI. The CDR3 DNA reads TGTGCCAGCTCATCAGAAGGGACAGCAAATGGCTACACCTTC. Amino acids: CASSSEGTANGYTF. The entire variable domain, with the rest obtained from reference TRBV18 and TRBJ1-2, is as follows: NAGVMQNPRHLVRRRGQEARLRCSPMKGHSHVYWYRQLPEEGLKFMVYLQKENIIDESGMPKERFSAEFPKEGPSILRIQQVVRGDSAAYFCASSSEGTANGYTFGSGTRLTVV.

This clone was found once. The chain couples TRBV6-1 to TRBJ2-5; 7 bases line up with TRBD2. The ends lost 3 bases at V and 5 bases at J; junction bases unmatched: 6. Germline CDR1 MNHNS, CDR2 SASEGT. This CDR3 region has 14 residues. The DNA of the CDR3 is TGTGCCAGCAGTGAGGGAGGGCTCCGGGAGACCCAGTACTTC. This codes for CASSEGGLRETQYF.

CDR3 loop: CASSLGRLRRQFF. The DNA for the CDR3 is TGTGCCAGCAGCTTAGGGCGCCTCAGGCGGCAGTTCTTC. This rearrangement joins TRBV7-2 to TRBJ2-1; D uncertain. Looked up from germline, CDR1 is SGHTA and CDR2 is FQGNSA. The CDR3 has 13 residues. V lost 1 base to trimming and J lost 12 bases, with 13 bases between them.

For the CDR3, the DNA is TGTGCCAGCAGCTTAGAAAGGAGAACTGAAGCTTTCTTT. Amino acids: CASSLERRTEAFF. The chain uses TRBV7-9 and TRBJ1-1; D call uncertain. The ends were cut back, 1 base at V and 5 bases at J, with 8 bases in the middle. The CDR3 length is 13 residues. From germline, CDR1 is SEHNR and CDR2 FQNEAQ (reference sequence).

The chain is built from TRBV19 and TRBJ1-1, with 7 bases identical to TRBD1. Germline CDR1 reads LNHDA; CDR2 reads SQIVND (reference sequence). This CDR3 has 13 amino acids. With 4 bases clipped from V and 4 bases from J, the junction kept 3 bases outside the gene matches. The CDR3 reads CASSTGGTTEAFF. The CDR3 DNA reads as TGTGCCAGTAGTACAGGGGGGACCACTGAAGCTTTCTTT.

This clone was picked up one time. The rearrangement links TRBV19 to TRBJ1-2; D is unclear. Trimming took off 3 bases at V and 6 bases at J, with 5 bases between the two ends. Per germline, CDR1 LNHDA and CDR2 SQIVND (reference sequence). The CDR3 runs 11 residues. In DNA, the CDR3 is TGTGCCAGTAGTATTCGCGATGGCTACACCTTC. Translation: CASSIRDGYTF. Full variable domain (missing parts from reference TRBV19 and TRBJ1-2): DGGITQSPKYLFRKEGQNVTLSCEQNLNHDAMYWYRQDPGQGLRLIYYSQIVNDFQKGDIAEGYSVSREKKESFPLTVTSAQKNPTAFYLCASSIRDGYTFGSGTRLTVV.

This clone was observed once. The chain couples TRBV12-5 to TRBJ2-7, with 7 nucleotides matching TRBD1. Germline V gene lookup returns CDR1 LGHNT and CDR2 FRNRAP. J was trimmed by 1 base and V by 1 base; bases with no gene match: 4. This CDR3 is built from 15 residues. CDR3 DNA sequence: TGTGCTAGTGGTTTGGAACCGGGACAGTCCTACGAGCAGTACTTC. Residues: CASGLEPGQSYEQYF.

The V and J genes are TRBV6-6 and TRBJ1-1; D gene uncertain. This CDR3 spans 13 amino acids. From germline, CDR1 is MNHNY and CDR2 SVGAGI (reference sequence). The germline V and J ends were trimmed by 2 bases and 10 bases, with 14 bases remaining between them. DNA for the CDR3: TGTGCCAGCAGTTACGATTCCGGCGGTTTAGCTTTCTTT. Its translation is CASSYDSGGLAFF.

The chain recombines TRBV7-2 with TRBJ2-3; 7 bases are a match to TRBD1. Per the germline V gene, CDR1 is SGHTA and CDR2 is FQGNSA. V lost 8 bases to trimming and J lost 3 bases; unmatched junction nucleotides: 2. The CDR3 sequence is 12 residues long. The CDR3 loop reads CASGGQTDTQYF. DNA of the CDR3: TGTGCCAGCGGGGGACAGACAGATACGCAGTATTTT. Filled out from reference TRBV7-2 and TRBJ2-3, the complete variable domain reads GAGVSQSPSNKVTEKGKDVELRCDPISGHTALYWYRQSLGQGLEFLIYFQGNSAPDKSGLPSDRFSAERTGGSVSTLTIQRTQQEDSAVYLCASGGQTDTQYFGPGTRLTVL.